One T cell receptor beta chain is described in this entry. Its cognate antigen is unknown. CDR1 MNHEY and CDR2 SVGEGT come from the germline V gene. CDR3 length: 14 amino acids. V was shortened by 5 bases and J by 3 bases, with 11 bases between the two germline ends. Cells were stimulated nonspecifically with anti-CD3/anti-CD28 magnetic beads. CD4+ T cells upregulating both CD40 ligand and CD69 were sorted as responding cells. The entry originates in a study of persistence of HIV-infected CD4 T cells. The libraries were made with immunoSEQ version 4 in survey mode. The assay was immunoSEQ multiplex PCR, and TCRdb's table has in-frame clones only and misses some. The data contain some 49,000 clones, more than 80% of them singletons. Notes on the study in general: Degenerate expanded CDR3beta sequences were enriched among CMV- and Gag-responding cells. Compared with CD3/CD28-stimulated cells, CMV- and Gag-responding cells showed lower TCRbeta richness.

The source material was CD4+ T cells sorted from PBMCs after approximately 20-hour stimulation, sampled from a patient who received antiretroviral therapy. The rearrangement joins TRBV6-2 or TRBV6-3 to TRBJ2-1, with D possibly TRBD1 on 6 matching bases. The receptor was isolated from an adult woman with HIV who was CMV-seropositive. The CDR3 spells CASSPGTSYNEQFF. In nucleotides, the CDR3 is TGTGCCAGCAGTCCCGGGACAAGCTACAATGAGCAGTTCTTC.